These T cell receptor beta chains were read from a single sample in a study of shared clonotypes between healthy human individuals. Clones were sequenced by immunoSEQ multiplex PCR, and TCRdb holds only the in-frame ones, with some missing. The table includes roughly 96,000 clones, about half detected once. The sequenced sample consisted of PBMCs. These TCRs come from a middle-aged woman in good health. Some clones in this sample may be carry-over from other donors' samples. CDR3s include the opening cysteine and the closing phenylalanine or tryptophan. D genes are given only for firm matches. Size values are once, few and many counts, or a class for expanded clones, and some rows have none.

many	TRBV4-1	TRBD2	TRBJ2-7	CASSQEVGGPDYEQYF	TGCGCCAGCAGCCAAGAAGTGGGAGGGCCTGACTACGAGCAGTACTTC
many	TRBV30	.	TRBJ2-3	CAWSVPAAVTDTQYF	TGTGCCTGGAGTGTACCTGCGGCCGTCACAGATACGCAGTATTTT
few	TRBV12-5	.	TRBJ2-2	CASGRTEYTGELFF	TGTGCTAGTGGCCGGACAGAGTACACCGGGGAGCTGTTTTTT
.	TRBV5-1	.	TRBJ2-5	CASSSGQQETQYF	TGCGCCAGCAGCTCTGGACAGCAAGAGACCCAGTACTTC
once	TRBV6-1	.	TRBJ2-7	CASVAAYEQYF	TGTGCCAGCGTAGCGGCCTACGAGCAGTACTTC
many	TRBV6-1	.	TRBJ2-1	CASSREEYSAQFF	TGTGCCAGCAGCAGGGAGGAGTATTCCGCGCAGTTCTTC
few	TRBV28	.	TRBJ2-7	CASSTIKGRNSGTPSYEQYF	TGTGCCAGCAGTACCATCAAGGGGAGAAACTCCGGGACACCCTCCTACGAGCAGTACTTC
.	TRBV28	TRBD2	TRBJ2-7	CASSLYPFRGTSNYEQCF	TGTGCCAGCAGTTTATACCCATTCCGCGGGACTAGCAACTACGAGCAGTGCTTC
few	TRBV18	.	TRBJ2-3	CASSPRASGTDTQYF	TGTGCCAGCTCACCTCGGGCTAGCGGCACAGATACGCAGTATTTT
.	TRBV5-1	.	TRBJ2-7	CASSSNGDSYEQYF	TGCGCCAGCAGCTCAAACGGGGACTCCTACGAGCAGTACTTC
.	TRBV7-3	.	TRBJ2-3	CASSWGGTDTQYF	TGTGCCAGCAGCTGGGGCGGCACAGATACGCAGTATTTT
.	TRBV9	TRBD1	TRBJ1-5	CASSAGQGSWRNQPQHF	TGTGCCAGCAGCGCCGGACAGGGCAGTTGGCGCAATCAGCCCCAGCATTTT